The source of this T cell receptor (beta chain) is a study of blood T cells in healthy people across ages. The study's findings and limits: It was not possible, with unsorted PBMCs, to conclusively compare naive and antigen-experienced cells.

A word on this clonotype: Its cognate antigen is unknown.

The authors isolated at least 6.5 million PBMCs per sample. A second about 6 to 12 cycle PCR used barcoded and J-beta primers. In TCRdb, the 5' RACE reads were re-called with MiXCR into one record per CDR3 protein. The sample lists about 1.8 million distinct CDR3 sequences, 49% seen once, with around 2.1% in the top ten. V was cut by 1 base and J by 0 bases, with 2 bases left in between. The CDR3 contains 13 residues. CDR1 and CDR2 (germline): SGDLS, YYNGEE. The receptor comes from a middle-aged woman in good health. The rearrangement links TRBV9 to TRBJ1-3; no firm D call. The specimen sequenced was blood. DNA for the CDR3: TGTGCCAGCAGCGTAACCTCTGGAAACACCATATATTTT. Translated, it gives CASSVTSGNTIYF. The whole variable domain, remainder taken from reference TRBV9 and TRBJ1-3, is DSGVTQTPKHLITATGQRVTLRCSPRSGDLSVYWYQQSLDQGLQFLIQYYNGEERAKGNILERFSAQQFPDLHSELNLSSLELGDSALYFCASSVTSGNTIYFGEGSWLTVV.